These T cell receptor beta chains were read from a single sample in a study of OX40 agonist ivuxolimab in advanced cancers. The method was immunoSEQ multiplex PCR; TCRdb's version includes in-frame clones alone and lacks a portion of them. The sample records 65,000 to 70,000 clones, around 86% being singletons. Specimen: CD4+ or CD8+ T cells sorted from blood, collected in a trial of the OX40 agonist ivuxolimab. The source is an adult with an advanced solid tumor such as melanoma, head and neck, liver or kidney cancer. CDR3s include the opening cysteine and the closing phenylalanine or tryptophan. A D gene is named only where the DNA matches it firmly. A row's size may be missing; if present it is once, few, many or a size class.

>TRBJ1-3|-|TRBV4-2|15|-
TGTGCCAGCAGCCAAGCGGCAGGGCCTGGAAACACCATATATTTT
CASSQAAGPGNTIYF
>TRBJ1-5|-|TRBV7-6|18|-
TGTGCCAGCAGCTTAGGGGCAGGGGCCGCCCCCCACAATCAGCCCCAGCATTTT
CASSLGAGAAPHNQPQHF
>TRBJ2-3|-|TRBV7-9|16|-
TGTGCCAGCAGCACAGGCGGGCACCTTAGCACAGATACGCAGTATTTT
CASSTGGHLSTDTQYF
>TRBJ1-3|-|TRBV7-2|14|few
TGTGCCAGCAGCTTGGGGGCTACAGGAAACACCATATATTTT
CASSLGATGNTIYF
>TRBJ1-5|-|TRBV7-2|18|-
TGTGCCAGCAGCCCCCGTCCGGTAGGGAGGTTAACAAATCAGCCCCAGCATTTT
CASSPRPVGRLTNQPQHF
>TRBJ2-7|TRBD1|TRBV5-1|16|-
TGCGCCAGCAGCTTGGACCCCGGGACAGGGAGGAACGAGCAGTACTTC
CASSLDPGTGRNEQYF
>TRBJ2-1|TRBD2|TRBV2|14|-
TGTGCCAGCCGAATTAGCGGGGGCTATGTTGAGCAGTTCTTC
CASRISGGYVEQFF
>TRBJ1-1|-|TRBV30|15|-
TGTGCCTGGAGTACCAAGGACACGCCGAACACTGAAGCTTTCTTT
CAWSTKDTPNTEAFF
>TRBJ2-5|-|TRBV7-2|12|-
TGTGCCAGCAGCTTAGTACCTATGACCCAGTACTTC
CASSLVPMTQYF
>TRBJ1-5|-|TRBV4-1|14|-
TGCGCCAGCAGCCAAGAGGGGGGCAATCAGCCCCAGCATTTT
CASSQEGGNQPQHF
>TRBJ1-4|-|TRBV15|16|-
TGTGCCACCAGCAGAGATCGGGGAGCAACTAATGAAAAACTGTTTTTT
CATSRDRGATNEKLFF
>TRBJ2-3|TRBD2|TRBV9|15|-
TGTGCCAGCAGCGTAAGCGGGGGGGGAACAGATACGCAGTATTTT
CASSVSGGGTDTQYF
>TRBJ2-3|-|TRBV7-2|13|-
TGTGCCAGCAGCGGCAGGGTGCGAGATACGCAGTATTTT
CASSGRVRDTQYF
>TRBJ2-2|-|TRBV2|11|-
TGTGCCAGCACCCTGCCCGGGGAGCTGTTTTTT
CASTLPGELFF
>TRBJ1-2|TRBD1|TRBV6-5|14|-
TGTGCCAGCAGTCCGGGACAGGGCATCTATGGCTACACCTTC
CASSPGQGIYGYTF
>TRBJ2-2|-|TRBV4-1|14|-
TGCGCCAGCAGCCAAGTCGGGAGCACCGGGGAGCTGTTTTTT
CASSQVGSTGELFF
>TRBJ1-4|TRBD1|TRBV5-8|15|-
TGTGCCAGCAGCTTCGAGGGGACAGGGGATGAAAAACTGTTTTTT
CASSFEGTGDEKLFF
>TRBJ1-5|-|TRBV12-2|16|-
TGTGCAAGTCGCTTAGAAAGGAAGCGTCCCAATCAGCCCCAGCATTTT
CASRLERKRPNQPQHF
>TRBJ2-3|-|TRBV4-3|14|-
TGCGCCAGCAGCCTCGACAGTAGTGGAGATACGCAGTATTTT
CASSLDSSGDTQYF
>TRBJ2-6|TRBD1|TRBV5-1|18|few
TGCGCCAGCAGCTTGGGGGACAGGGTTTTCTCTGGGGCCAACGTCCTGACTTTC
CASSLGDRVFSGANVLTF
>TRBJ2-7|TRBD1|TRBV11-2|16|few
TGTGCCAGCAGCTCCCGAAGGGACAGTGGGTCCTACGAGCAGTACTTC
CASSSRRDSGSYEQYF
>TRBJ2-3|-|TRBV11-2|15|-
TGTGCCAGCAGCTTGTCCGCCGAGCCCACAGATACGCAGTATTTT
CASSLSAEPTDTQYF
>TRBJ2-7|-|TRBV5-1|15|-
TGCGCCAGCAGCCCGGGGGAGGTTTTTAGGGACGAGCAGTACTTC
CASSPGEVFRDEQYF
>TRBJ2-3|-|TRBV15|20|-
TGTGCCACCAGCAGACCAAGAATAAGTGGTACCCCGGATTTCACAGATACGCAGTATTTT
CATSRPRISGTPDFTDTQYF
>TRBJ2-3|TRBD2|TRBV7-2|15|-
TGTGCCAGCAGCTTTCGGCGGGGGGAGGGGGATACGCAGTATTTT
CASSFRRGEGDTQYF
>TRBJ2-3|-|TRBV18|15|-
TGTGCCAGCTCACCACCGGAGGGGTTCACAGATACGCAGTATTTT
CASSPPEGFTDTQYF
>TRBJ1-1|TRBD1|TRBV6-6|15|few
TGTGCCAGCAGGGGGACAGGGGGCTATTATACTGAAGCTTTCTTT
CASRGTGGYYTEAFF
>TRBJ1-2|-|TRBV2|11|-
TGTGCCAGCAGTGAATCTTTTGGCTACACCTTC
CASSESFGYTF
>TRBJ1-5|-|TRBV27|15|-
TGTGCCAGCAGTTCCCTGGGTTCGGGCAATCAGCCCCAGCATTTT
CASSSLGSGNQPQHF
>TRBJ1-3|TRBD1|TRBV13|14|-
TGTGCCAGCAGCCGACAGGGGTGGGGAAACACCATATATTTT
CASSRQGWGNTIYF
>TRBJ1-2|-|TRBV11-2|15|-
TGTGCCAGCAGCTTAGGGCGGGGGGTTAACTATGGCTACACCTTC
CASSLGRGVNYGYTF
>TRBJ2-2|TRBD1|TRBV5-6|17|-
TGTGCCAGCAGCGGGGACAGGGGGACCCCCCATACCGGGGAGCTGTTTTTT
CASSGDRGTPHTGELFF
>TRBJ2-2|-|TRBV19|16|-
TGTGCCAGTAGTCTTTCCGGGCACTGGAGCACCGGGGAGCTGTTTTTT
CASSLSGHWSTGELFF
>TRBJ2-3|TRBD2|TRBV18|12|-
TGTGCCAGCTCACCCGGGGGGAATACGCAGTATTTT
CASSPGGNTQYF
>TRBJ1-1|-|TRBV5-4|13|-
TGTGCCACGGGATGGGGGCTCAACACTGAAGCTTTCTTT
CATGWGLNTEAFF
>TRBJ1-1|-|TRBV10-3|13|-
TGTGCCATCAGTGGTCAAATGAACACTGAAGCTTTCTTT
CAISGQMNTEAFF
>TRBJ1-5|TRBD1|TRBV18|16|-
TGTGCCAGCTCACCAGACAGGGGAAATAGCAATCAGCCCCAGCATTTT
CASSPDRGNSNQPQHF
>TRBJ1-3|-|TRBV7-9|14|-
TGTGCCAGCAGCCCTACAGTATCCAGAAACACCATATATTTT
CASSPTVSRNTIYF
>TRBJ1-3|-|TRBV5-1|16|-
TGCGCCAGCAACAGGCAAGGGGTTAGCTCTGGAAACACCATATATTTT
CASNRQGVSSGNTIYF
>TRBJ2-5|-|TRBV11-2|14|-
TGTGCCAGCAGCCCCCCCGAGTCTATGGAGACCCAGTACTTC
CASSPPESMETQYF